These 4 T cell receptor beta chains share one sample of origin, sequenced in a study of T cells after somatic rescue of genetic block. The assay was immunoSEQ multiplex PCR, and TCRdb's table has in-frame clones only and misses some. The table includes 55,000 to 70,000 clones, around 93% detected once. The specimen sequenced was peripheral blood mononuclear cells (PBMCs). The receptors come from a man between 40 and 49 years old.

This chain connects TRBV7-2 to TRBJ2-5; D ambiguous. The CDR3 covers 11 residues. The germline V gene encodes CDR1 SGHTA and CDR2 FQGNSA. V was cut by 5 bases and J by 7 bases, with 8 bases left in between. Here the CDR3 reads CASSRVGTQYF. The CDR3 DNA is TGTGCCAGCAGCCGGGTGGGGACCCAGTACTTC. The complete variable domain, with remaining parts taken from reference TRBV7-2 and TRBJ2-5, reads GAGVSQSPSNKVTEKGKDVELRCDPISGHTALYWYRQSLGQGLEFLIYFQGNSAPDKSGLPSDRFSAERTGGSVSTLTIQRTQQEDSAVYLCASSRVGTQYFGPGTRLLVL.

The J gene is TRBJ1-2, the V gene TRBV28; D remains ambiguous. Germline CDR1 and CDR2: MDHEN and SYDVKM. V lost 3 bases to trimming and J lost 4 bases, with 12 bases between them. This CDR3 spans 14 amino acids. CDR3 sequence (DNA): TGTGCCAGCAGTTTGGACGGCGCCAGCTATGGCTACACCTTC. Translation: CASSLDGASYGYTF.

The chain recombines TRBV7-2 with TRBJ2-1; TRBD1 or TRBD2 may be the D gene (5 bases each). The germline V and J ends were trimmed by 5 bases and 15 bases, with 23 bases remaining between them. Germline V lookup: CDR1 SGHTA, CDR2 FQGNSA. This CDR3 is 14 amino acids long. CDR3 protein: CASSVSSGTAEPFF. The CDR3 nucleotides are TGTGCCAGCAGCGTTAGCTCCGGGACCGCAGAACCGTTCTTC.

The chain joins TRBV20-1 to TRBJ2-1, with D tentatively TRBD1 (6 bases). Trimming cost V 6 bases and J 10 bases, with 13 bases left between them. Germline V gives CDR1 DFQATT, CDR2 SNEGSKA (reference sequence). CDR3 length equals 11 residues. The CDR3 region is CSAPTRGEQFF. CDR3 coding DNA: TGCAGTGCCCCTACTAGGGGGGAGCAGTTCTTC.